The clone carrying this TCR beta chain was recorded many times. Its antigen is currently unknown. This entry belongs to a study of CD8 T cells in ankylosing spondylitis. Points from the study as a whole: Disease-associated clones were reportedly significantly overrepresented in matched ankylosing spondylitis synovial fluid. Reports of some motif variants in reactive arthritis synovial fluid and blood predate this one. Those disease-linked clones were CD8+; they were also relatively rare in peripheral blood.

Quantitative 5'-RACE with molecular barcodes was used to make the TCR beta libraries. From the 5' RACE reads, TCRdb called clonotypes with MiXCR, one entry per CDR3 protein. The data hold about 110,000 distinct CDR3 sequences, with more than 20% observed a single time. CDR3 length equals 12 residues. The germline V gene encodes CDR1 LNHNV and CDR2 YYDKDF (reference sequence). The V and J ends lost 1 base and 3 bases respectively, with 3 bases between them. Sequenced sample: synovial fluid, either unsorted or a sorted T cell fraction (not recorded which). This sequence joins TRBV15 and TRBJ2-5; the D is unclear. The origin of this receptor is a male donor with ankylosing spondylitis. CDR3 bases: TGTGCCACCAGCAGAGTGGAAGAGACCCAGTACTTC. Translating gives CATSRVEETQYF.